The sequence of this TCR beta chain was determined in a study of shared T cell receptors in the human thymus. The CDR3 sequence is 16 residues long. Germline-derived CDR1 and CDR2 are SEHNR and FQNEAQ (reference sequence). Unmatched junction bases numbered 11, after V lost 2 bases and J lost 7 bases. Sequenced by immunoSEQ multiplex PCR; TCRdb stores in-frame clones only, minus some. The sample has over 650,000 clones, more than 70% seen once. This same sample was also part of a study on human thymus T cells. From that paper: The sample donors, healthy Finnish infants, were having corrective surgery for congenital heart defects. Thymic samples were excised during corrective heart operations. The authors found apparently biased V and J gene usage in thymic and blood repertoires.

The receptor was derived from a boy younger than two with a congenital heart defect. Sequencing was performed on thymocytes. The gene calls are TRBV7-9 and TRBJ2-5; 9 nucleotides line up with TRBD2. DNA of the CDR3: TGTGCCAGCAGCTTAATTAGCGGGGGCCCCGGGACGACCCAGTACTTC. It specifies CASSLISGGPGTTQYF.